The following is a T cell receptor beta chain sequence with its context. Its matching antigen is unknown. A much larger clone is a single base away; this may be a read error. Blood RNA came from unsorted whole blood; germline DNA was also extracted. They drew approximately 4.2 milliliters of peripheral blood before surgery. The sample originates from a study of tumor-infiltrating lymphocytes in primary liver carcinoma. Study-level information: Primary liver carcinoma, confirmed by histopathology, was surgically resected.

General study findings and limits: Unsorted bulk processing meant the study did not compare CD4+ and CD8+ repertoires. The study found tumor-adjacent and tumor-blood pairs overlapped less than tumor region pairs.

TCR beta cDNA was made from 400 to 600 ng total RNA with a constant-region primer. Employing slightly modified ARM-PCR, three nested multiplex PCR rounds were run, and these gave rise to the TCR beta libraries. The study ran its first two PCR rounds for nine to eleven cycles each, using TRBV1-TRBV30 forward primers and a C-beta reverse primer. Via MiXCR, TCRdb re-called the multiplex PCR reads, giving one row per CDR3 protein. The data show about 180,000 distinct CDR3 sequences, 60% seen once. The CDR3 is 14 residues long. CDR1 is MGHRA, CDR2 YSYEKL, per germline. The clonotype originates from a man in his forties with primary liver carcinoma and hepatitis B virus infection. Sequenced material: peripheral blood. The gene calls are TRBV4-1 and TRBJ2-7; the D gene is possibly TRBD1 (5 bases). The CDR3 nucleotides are TGCGCCAGCAGCCTCCAGGCAGGGCGCTACGAGCATTACTTC. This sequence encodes CASSLQAGRYEHYF.